The rows below give T cell receptor beta chains drawn from one sample of a study of blood T cell repertoires in COVID-19. The table came from immunoSEQ multiplex PCR; TCRdb's copy has only in-frame clones and leaves some out. The sample includes under 200,000 clones, under 90% of them seen just once. The sequenced sample consisted of peripheral blood. All receptors derive from a man aged 55 to 69 with acute or convalescent COVID-19. Each CDR3 is given with its conserved first and last residue. The D gene is left open where the match is weak. The size field is filled for only some rows; it gives once, few, many or a size class.

TRBV21-1	NA	TRBJ2-2	NA	TGTGCCAGCAATAAGGGCAGGGTTCGAAGAGCTCGTGGGGAGCTGTTTTTT	CASNKGRVRRARGELFF
TRBV4-1	NA	TRBJ1-1	NA	TGCGCCAGCAGCCAAGCGGCGGGGAGAGGTACTGAAGCTTTCTTT	CASSQAAGRGTEAFF
TRBV2	NA	TRBJ2-1	NA	TGTGCCAGCAAACCCACCTACTACTCCTACAATGAGCAGTTCTTC	CASKPTYYSYNEQFF
TRBV6-4	NA	TRBJ1-6	NA	TGTGCCAGCCGAGGAGGGGTGGGATCACCCCTCCACTTT	CASRGGVGSPLHF
TRBV5-1	NA	TRBJ1-2	NA	TGCGCCAGCAGGTCTGTAGACTATGGCTACACCTTC	CASRSVDYGYTF
TRBV3-1/TRBV3-2	few	TRBJ1-1	NA	TGTGCCAGCAGCCAATGGGAGTCGGCCACTGAAGCTTTCTTT	CASSQWESATEAFF
TRBV7-2	NA	TRBJ1-4	TRBD1	TGTGCCAGCAGCTTAGAAGACAGGGTCGGTCGAAAACTGTTTTTT	CASSLEDRVGRKLFF
TRBV6-5	NA	TRBJ1-5	NA	TGTGCCAGCAGGACAGCGAGCAATCAGCCCCAGCATTTT	CASRTASNQPQHF
TRBV25-1	few	TRBJ1-1	NA	TGTGCCAGCAGTGACTTACAGGGTAGAGCTTTCTTT	CASSDLQGRAFF
TRBV7-2	NA	TRBJ2-5	NA	TGTGCCAGCAGCTTTCAGCACGCGTTAGCAGAGACCCAGTACTTC	CASSFQHALAETQYF
TRBV9	NA	TRBJ2-3	TRBD2	TGTGCCAGCAGCGTAGTAGGACTAGCGGGGGAAGATACGCAGTATTTT	CASSVVGLAGEDTQYF
TRBV7-9	NA	TRBJ2-1	TRBD1	TGTGCCAGCAGCTTATTCGGGACAGGGGGCGGGAATAACAATGAGCAGTTCTTC	CASSLFGTGGGNNNEQFF
TRBV10-2	NA	TRBJ2-1	NA	TGCGCCAGCGGACATAGAGACAATGAGCAGTTCTTC	CASGHRDNEQFF
TRBV3-1/TRBV3-2	NA	TRBJ2-7	NA	TGTGCCAGCAGCCCGGGTCGGGGGGAGCAGTACTTC	CASSPGRGEQYF
TRBV29-1	NA	TRBJ1-5	NA	TGCAGCGTTTACAGGGAAGGTCAGCCCCAGCATTTT	CSVYREGQPQHF
TRBV9	NA	TRBJ1-1	NA	TGTGCCAGCAGCGTAGTAGTAGAATGGAACACTGAAGCTTTCTTT	CASSVVVEWNTEAFF
TRBV10-1	NA	TRBJ2-3	TRBD1	TGCGCCAGCAGGATGGGACAGGGTCTCACAGATACGCAGTATTTT	CASRMGQGLTDTQYF
TRBV6-1	NA	TRBJ1-4	TRBD1	TGTGCCAGCAGGGAAGGACAGGGGAGTGAAAAACTGTTTTTT	CASREGQGSEKLFF
TRBV7-2	NA	TRBJ1-3	TRBD1	TGTGCCAGCAGCTTAGGGGACAGGGTAGGAAACACCATATATTTT	CASSLGDRVGNTIYF
TRBV9	few	TRBJ2-2	NA	TGTGCCAGCAGCGTATATCCGGGACAGAACACCGGGGAGCTGTTTTTT	CASSVYPGQNTGELFF
TRBV5-6	NA	TRBJ2-1	TRBD2	TGTGCCAGCAGCTTGTGGCTAGCGGGCAATGAGCAGTTCTTC	CASSLWLAGNEQFF
TRBV12-5	NA	TRBJ1-5	TRBD1	TGTGCTAGTGGTTTGGGACAGGGGGCCCGCAATCAGCCCCAGCATTTT	CASGLGQGARNQPQHF
TRBV5-6	many	TRBJ1-1	NA	TGTGCCAGCAGCATGTTTTTGGTGGGGCCGAACACTGAAGCTTTCTTT	CASSMFLVGPNTEAFF
TRBV6-1	NA	TRBJ1-3	NA	TGTGCCAGCAGTGAAATTCAGGGCTCTGGAAACACCATATATTTT	CASSEIQGSGNTIYF
TRBV27	NA	TRBJ1-4	NA	TGTGCCAGCAGTTTCCTTGGCAGGGGAAATGAAAAACTGTTTTTT	CASSFLGRGNEKLFF
TRBV18	NA	TRBJ1-4	TRBD1	TGTGCCAGCTCATCGGGACAGGCAGCAACTAATGAAAAACTGTTTTTT	CASSSGQAATNEKLFF
TRBV19	once	TRBJ1-5	TRBD1	TGTGCCAGTAGCCTCGATAAACACAAACAGGGGATGGATCAGCCCCAGCATTTT	CASSLDKHKQGMDQPQHF
TRBV6-1	NA	TRBJ1-5	NA	TGTGCCAGCAGTGAAGGGCAGGGGAATCAGCCCCAGCATTTT	CASSEGQGNQPQHF
TRBV30	NA	TRBJ2-7	NA	TGTGCCTGGAGTGTATCCCCCGGGGAGCAGTACTTC	CAWSVSPGEQYF